This T cell receptor beta chain was found in a study of T cell repertoires in cytomegalovirus infection. Whole-study context: A matching HLA type, together with CMV infection, was signaled by public TCR beta signatures.

V was cut by 5 bases and J by 2 bases, with 22 bases left in between. Germline V gene lookup returns CDR1 SGHTA and CDR2 FQGNSA. The CDR3 extends over 18 amino acids. TCRdb analysed the reads with MiXCR anew, one entry per CDR3 protein. This sample carries 210,000 or so distinct CDR3 sequences, roughly 6.5% of them seen once, and the ten largest clones take less than 7.5%. There are many counts of this clonotype. Its cognate antigen is unknown. The study, taken as a whole, reports: Summed frequency of public TCR beta families distinguished CMV carriers with the relevant HLA.

The sequence came from a human donor in good health (CMV status not recorded). Some clones in this sample may be carry-over from other donors' samples. The rearrangement joins TRBV7-2 to TRBJ1-5, with a possible D match to TRBD1 (6 bases). The source material was PBMCs. The CDR3 loop is CASSLQGQGIMGNQPQHF. DNA for the CDR3: TGTGCCAGCAGCCTCCAGGGGCAGGGAATAATGGGCAATCAGCCCCAGCATTTT.